Presented here are 3 T cell receptor beta chains from one specimen sequenced in a study of cytomegalovirus exposure and HLA in healthy donors. A multiplex PCR was run with 60 Vbeta primers and 13 Jbeta primers. Here immunoSEQ multiplex PCR was the method, and the copy in TCRdb shows in-frame clones only, minus some. The data contain 95,000 to 150,000 clones, 75% to 85% of them singletons. The specimen sequenced was PBMCs. These receptors were collected from a man aged 45-65 years in good health and CMV-seronegative.

This clone was detected only once. This chain joins TRBV28 and TRBJ1-5; tentatively, D is TRBD1 (5 bases). V lost 2 bases and J lost 5, with 10 bases in between. The CDR3 is 14 residues long. CDR1 and CDR2 (germline): MDHEN, SYDVKM. CDR3 amino acids: CASSLSRADQPQHF. CDR3 coding DNA: TGTGCCAGCAGTTTAAGCAGGGCGGATCAGCCCCAGCATTTT.

V usage is TRBV5-6 and J usage is TRBJ2-7; D perhaps matches TRBD2 (5 bases). CDR3 size: 15 residues. V lost 4 bases and J 3 bases, leaving 17 bases between the germline ends. Germline V gene data show CDR1 as SGHDT and CDR2 as YYEEEE. CDR3 DNA: TGTGCCAGCAGCCCGGGGTCCTCAGACCTCTACGAGCAGTACTTC. Protein product: CASSPGSSDLYEQYF.

For the CDR3, the DNA is TGTGCCAGCAGTGTGGGGGGGCTTGGGGAGCTGTTTTTT. As protein: CASSVGGLGELFF. The chain recombines TRBV5-4 with TRBJ2-2; possibly TRBD2 for D (7 bases). V lost 5 bases and J 8 bases, leaving 13 bases between the germline ends. From germline, CDR1 is SGHNT and CDR2 YYREEE (reference sequence). This CDR3 is 13 amino acids long.